This T cell receptor beta chain derives from a study of blood T cell repertoires in COVID-19. Overall study context: COVID-19 samples, acute and convalescent, were from the United States, Italy and Spain. Sample material is recorded as cDNA or gDNA derived from T cells, B-cell-depleted T cells, or PBMCs.

Original methodology: By means of reference gene primer amplification, nucleated cell counts were estimated. TCRdb's table, derived via immunoSEQ multiplex PCR, lists solely in-frame clones and lacks some. D and trimming come from the DNA, and the V and J calls and clone size come from that table. The sample shows approximately 91,000 clones, approximately 90% of them seen only once. CDR3 length: 17 amino acids. Germline V gene sequence: CDR1 LGHDT, CDR2 YNNKEL (reference sequence). V dropped 4 bases and J dropped 0; count of bases not matched to a gene: 7. Sequenced input: peripheral blood. The chain joins TRBV3-1 (or the pseudogene TRBV3-2) to TRBJ1-3, with 9 positions matching TRBD1. The source of this sequence is a man in his 70s with acute or convalescent COVID-19. The CDR3 sequence is CASSPRQGGSSGNTIYF. Here the CDR3 DNA reads TGTGCCAGCAGCCCTAGACAGGGGGGGAGCTCTGGAAACACCATATATTTT.